This T cell receptor beta chain came from a study of vaccination and CD4 T cells after COVID-19. Between the trimmed V and J ends, which lost 5 bases and 8 bases, there was a span of 18 bases. The germline V gene encodes CDR1 MDHEN and CDR2 SYDVKM. The CDR3 has 14 residues. Scientists ran DNA taken from cultured CD4+ T cells through the Oncomine TCR Beta short-read assay for sequencing. TCRdb reprocessed the PCR reads with MiXCR, giving one entry per CDR3 protein. The table records around 11,000 distinct CDR3 sequences, roughly 26% of them present only once. This clonotype was seen a few times. Its cognate antigen is unknown. Treatment in this sample: approximately nine-day PBMC culture with coronavirus spike peptide pools or control peptides (ViraFEST assay). TCR sequencing followed the expansion of antigen-specific T cells with peptide pools in ViraFEST.

Sequences were derived from CD4+ T cells from blood, cultured in vitro, sampled after SARS-CoV-2 vaccination. The chain combines TRBV28 with TRBJ1-2; D is perhaps TRBD1 (6 bases). This sequence originates from a human donor who had recovered from COVID-19. The CDR3 DNA reads TGTGCCAGCAGTATAATGACAGGCACTAGGGGCTACACCTTC. Translating it yields CASSIMTGTRGYTF.